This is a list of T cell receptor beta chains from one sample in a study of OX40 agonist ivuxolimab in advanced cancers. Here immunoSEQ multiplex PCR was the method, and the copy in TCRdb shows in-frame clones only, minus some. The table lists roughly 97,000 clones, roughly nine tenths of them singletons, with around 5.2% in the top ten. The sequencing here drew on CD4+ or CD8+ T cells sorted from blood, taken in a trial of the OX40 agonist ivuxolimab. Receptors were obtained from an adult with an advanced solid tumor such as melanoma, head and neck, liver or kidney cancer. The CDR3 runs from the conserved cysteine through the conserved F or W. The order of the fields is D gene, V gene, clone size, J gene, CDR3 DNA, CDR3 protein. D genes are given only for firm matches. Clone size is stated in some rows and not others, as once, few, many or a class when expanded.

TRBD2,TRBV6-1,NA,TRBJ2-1,TGTGCCAGCGTTAGCGGGAGGGGATACAATGAGCAGTTCTTC,CASVSGRGYNEQFF
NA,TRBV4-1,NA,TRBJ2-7,TGCGCCAGCAGCCAAGCAGAGGGGGATTCCTACGAGCAGTACTTC,CASSQAEGDSYEQYF
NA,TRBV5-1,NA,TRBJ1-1,TGCGCCAGCAGCTTGGACGCTGAAGCTTTCTTT,CASSLDAEAFF
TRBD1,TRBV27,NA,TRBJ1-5,TGTGCCAGCAGTTTATCGGCCATTGGGACAGGACGCAATCAGCCCCAGCATTTT,CASSLSAIGTGRNQPQHF
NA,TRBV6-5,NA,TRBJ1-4,TGTGCCAGCAGCGCCGGGGGCCGAAAACTGTTTTTT,CASSAGGRKLFF
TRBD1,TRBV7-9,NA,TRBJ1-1,TGTGCCAGCAGCTTTACAGGGGGCGCGGCCACTGAAGCTTTCTTT,CASSFTGGAATEAFF
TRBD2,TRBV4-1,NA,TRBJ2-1,TGCGCCAGCAGCCAAGTCACTAGCGGGGGGAATGAGCAGTTCTTC,CASSQVTSGGNEQFF
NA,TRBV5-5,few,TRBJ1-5,TGTGCCAGCAGCTTGGCCATCGGAGGAAATCAGCCCCAGCATTTT,CASSLAIGGNQPQHF
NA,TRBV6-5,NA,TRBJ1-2,TGTGCCAGCAGTTACCAGGGGGGCTACACCTTC,CASSYQGGYTF
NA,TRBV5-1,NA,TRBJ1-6,TGCGCCAGCAGCTTGGGGGCTGTTAATTCACCCCTCCACTTT,CASSLGAVNSPLHF
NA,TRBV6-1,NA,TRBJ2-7,TGTGCCAGCAGTGAAGCCCCAGGGCCGATCTACGAGCAGTACTTC,CASSEAPGPIYEQYF
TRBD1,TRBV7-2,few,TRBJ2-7,TGTGCCAGCAGCTCCCCCGGGACAGGGGGCTACGAGCAGTACTTC,CASSSPGTGGYEQYF
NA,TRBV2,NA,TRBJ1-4,TGTGCCAGCAGTTCCCCAGGAAGGGCTAATGAAAAACTGTTTTTT,CASSSPGRANEKLFF
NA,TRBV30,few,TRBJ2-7,TGTGCCTGGAGATCACTCAAAACCGACTACGAGCAGTACTTC,CAWRSLKTDYEQYF
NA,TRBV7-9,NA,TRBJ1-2,TGTGCCAGCAGCTTAGAAGGATCTTCTGGCGACTTC,CASSLEGSSGDF
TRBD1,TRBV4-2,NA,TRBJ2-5,TGTGCCAGCTCCCGGGACAGAGTCGGACAAGAGACCCAGTACTTC,CASSRDRVGQETQYF
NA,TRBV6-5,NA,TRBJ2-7,TGTGCCAGCAGTTGGTCCCGGGAGCTCGGCTCCTACGAGCAGTACTTC,CASSWSRELGSYEQYF
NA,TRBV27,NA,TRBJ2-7,TGTGCCAGCAGTTCGGGACTCTCCTACGAGCAGTACTTC,CASSSGLSYEQYF
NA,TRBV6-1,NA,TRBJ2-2,TGTGCCAGCGCGGTCAGGGCGTTCGCCGGGGAGCTGTTTTTT,CASAVRAFAGELFF
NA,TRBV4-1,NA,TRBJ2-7,TGCGCCAGCAGCCAAGATTGGAGGGGGTCGGCCTACGAGCAGTACTTC,CASSQDWRGSAYEQYF
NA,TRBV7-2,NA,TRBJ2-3,TGTGCCAGCAGCTTAGATGGGGATACGCAGTATTTT,CASSLDGDTQYF
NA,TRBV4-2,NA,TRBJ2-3,TGTGCCAGCAGCCAAAGGGCGGCTAGCACAGATACGCAGTATTTT,CASSQRAASTDTQYF
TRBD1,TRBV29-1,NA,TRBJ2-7,TGCAGCGTTACCCCGGGACAGGGAACCTACGAGCAGTACTTC,CSVTPGQGTYEQYF
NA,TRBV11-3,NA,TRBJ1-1,TGTGCCAGCAGCTTAGGAGGGGCGGGTAGGAAGAACACTGAAGCTTTCTTT,CASSLGGAGRKNTEAFF
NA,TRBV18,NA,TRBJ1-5,TGTGCCAGCTCAGAGGGAAATCAGCCCCAGCATTTT,CASSEGNQPQHF
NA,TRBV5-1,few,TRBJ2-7,TGCGCCAGCAGCCAGGGGGGCCCAGGGCGGCTCGAGCAGTACTTC,CASSQGGPGRLEQYF
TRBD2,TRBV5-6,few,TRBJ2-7,TGTGCCAGCAGCTTGACTAGCGGGGGACCCTACGAGCAGTACTTC,CASSLTSGGPYEQYF
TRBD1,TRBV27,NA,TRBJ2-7,TGTGCCAGCAGCCCAAGGACAGGGGGCTACGAGCAGTACTTC,CASSPRTGGYEQYF
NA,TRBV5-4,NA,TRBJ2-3,TGTGCCAGCAGCCTGGGTAGTTCGACGGGCGGTACGCAGTATTTT,CASSLGSSTGGTQYF
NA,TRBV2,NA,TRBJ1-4,TGTGCCAGCAGTGATTTTGGGAGGGGTAATGAAAAACTGTTTTTT,CASSDFGRGNEKLFF
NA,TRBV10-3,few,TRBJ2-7,TGTGCCATCAGGGACAGCGCCCGCGAGCAGTACTTC,CAIRDSAREQYF
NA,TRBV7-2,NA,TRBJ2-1,TGTGCCAGCAGCCCGGGACTTCTCTACAATGAGCAGTTCTTC,CASSPGLLYNEQFF
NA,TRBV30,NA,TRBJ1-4,TGTGCCTGGAAAGGGCTCGGAGAAAAACTGTTTTTT,CAWKGLGEKLFF
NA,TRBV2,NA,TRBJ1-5,TGTGCCAGTAGGAGGGGGGCCAATCAGCCCCAGCATTTT,CASRRGANQPQHF
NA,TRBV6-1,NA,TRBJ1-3,TGTGCCAGCAGTGAAACCGGGTCTGGAAACACCATATATTTT,CASSETGSGNTIYF
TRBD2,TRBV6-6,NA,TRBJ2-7,TGTGCCAGCAGTTACAGTCTAGCGGGAGCCTACGAGCAGTACTTC,CASSYSLAGAYEQYF
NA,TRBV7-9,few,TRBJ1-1,TGTGCCAGCAGCTTAGAGGGACTCAAGAACACTGAAGCTTTCTTT,CASSLEGLKNTEAFF
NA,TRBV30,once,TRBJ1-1,TGTGCCTGGAGTGTAGGCAGAGAATGGTACCTTAACACTGAAGCTTTCTTT,CAWSVGREWYLNTEAFF
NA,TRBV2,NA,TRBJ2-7,TGTGCCAGCAGTCCGGAGGGAGGAGCGTACGAGCAGTACTTC,CASSPEGGAYEQYF
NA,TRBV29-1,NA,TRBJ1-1,TGCAGCGCAAGAGGGGGGAACACTGAAGCTTTCTTT,CSARGGNTEAFF
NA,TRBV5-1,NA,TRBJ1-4,TGCGCCAGCAGCTTAATGGCGAGGCAGGGAGATGAAAAACTGTTTTTT,CASSLMARQGDEKLFF
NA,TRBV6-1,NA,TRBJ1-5,TGTGCCAGCAGTGAAACCTGGACACAAAATCAGCCCCAGCATTTT,CASSETWTQNQPQHF
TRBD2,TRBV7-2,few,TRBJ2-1,TGTGCCAGCAGCCGCGGGACTAGCGGGAATGAGCAGTTCTTC,CASSRGTSGNEQFF
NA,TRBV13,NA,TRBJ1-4,TGTGCCAGCAGCTTATCCGCATCTGGGGGTGAAAAACTGTTTTTT,CASSLSASGGEKLFF
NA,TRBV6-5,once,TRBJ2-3,TGTGCCAGCTGGGAGCTGGGAGATACGCAGTATTTT,CASWELGDTQYF
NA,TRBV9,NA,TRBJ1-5,TGTGCCAGCAGCGCAGGCAGAAGCAATCAGCCCCAGCATTTT,CASSAGRSNQPQHF